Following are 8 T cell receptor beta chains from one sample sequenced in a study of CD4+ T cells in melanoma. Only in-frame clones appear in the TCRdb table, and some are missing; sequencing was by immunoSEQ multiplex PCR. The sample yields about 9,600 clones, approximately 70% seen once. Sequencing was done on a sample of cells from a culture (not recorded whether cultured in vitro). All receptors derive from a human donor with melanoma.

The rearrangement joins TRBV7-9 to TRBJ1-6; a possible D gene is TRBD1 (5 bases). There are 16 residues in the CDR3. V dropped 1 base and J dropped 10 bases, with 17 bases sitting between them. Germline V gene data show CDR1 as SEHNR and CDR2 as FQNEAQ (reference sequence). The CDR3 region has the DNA TGTGCCAGCAGCTTAGAAGGGGCCCTGGGGGAATCACCCCTCCACTTT. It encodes CASSLEGALGESPLHF.

CDR3 residues: CASSLAGAGDTQYF. In DNA form, the CDR3 reads TGTGCCAGCAGCTTGGCGGGGGCTGGAGATACGCAGTATTTT. The chain uses TRBV5-4 and TRBJ2-3; D possibly uses TRBD1 or TRBD2 (6 bases each). CDR1 SGHNT and CDR2 YYREEE come from the germline V gene (reference sequence). The CDR3 totals 14 residues. Trimming removed 0 bases from V and 5 bases from J, with 10 bases in between.

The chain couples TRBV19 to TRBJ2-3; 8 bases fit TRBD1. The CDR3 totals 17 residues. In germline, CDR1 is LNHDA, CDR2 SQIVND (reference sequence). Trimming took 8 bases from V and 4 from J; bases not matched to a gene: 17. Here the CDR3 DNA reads TGTGCCAGTCGAACCAACGCCAGGGGGCGTGTAGCAGATACGCAGTATTTT. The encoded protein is CASRTNARGRVADTQYF.

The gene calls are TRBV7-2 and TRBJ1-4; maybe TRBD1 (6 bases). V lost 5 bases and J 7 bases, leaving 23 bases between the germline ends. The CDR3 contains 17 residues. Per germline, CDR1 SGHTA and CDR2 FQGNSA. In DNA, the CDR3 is TGTGCCAGCAGCGACACTACCCCAGGGGTTGTAGGTGAAAAACTGTTTTTT. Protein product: CASSDTTPGVVGEKLFF.

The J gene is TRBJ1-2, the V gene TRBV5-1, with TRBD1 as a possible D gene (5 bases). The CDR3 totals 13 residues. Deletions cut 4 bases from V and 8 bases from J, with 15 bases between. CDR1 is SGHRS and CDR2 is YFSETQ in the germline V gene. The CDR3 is CASSPDWDQGYTF. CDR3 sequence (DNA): TGCGCCAGCAGCCCGGACTGGGACCAAGGCTACACCTTC.

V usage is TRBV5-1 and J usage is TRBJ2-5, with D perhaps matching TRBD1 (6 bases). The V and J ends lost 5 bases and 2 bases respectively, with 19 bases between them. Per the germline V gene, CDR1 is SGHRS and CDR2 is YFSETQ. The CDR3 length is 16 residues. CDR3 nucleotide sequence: TGCGCCAGCAGGGTTGGGGGCAGGGCGGATCAAGAGACCCAGTACTTC. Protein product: CASRVGGRADQETQYF.

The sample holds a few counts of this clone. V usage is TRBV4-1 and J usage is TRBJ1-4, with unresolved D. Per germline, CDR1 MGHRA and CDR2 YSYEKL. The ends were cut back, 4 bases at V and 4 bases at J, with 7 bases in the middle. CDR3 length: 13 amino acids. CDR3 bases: TGCGCCAGCAGCCGATCTTTTAATGAAAAACTGTTTTTT. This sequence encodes CASSRSFNEKLFF.

DNA for the CDR3: TGTGCCAGCAGCGTAGGAGGGGCGAGTGTCACTGAAGCTTTCTTT. It codes for CASSVGGASVTEAFF. This sequence joins TRBV9 and TRBJ1-1; D may be TRBD1 (5 bases). V was cut by 0 bases and J by 4 bases, with 13 bases left in between. CDR1 SGDLS and CDR2 YYNGEE come from the germline V gene. The CDR3 is made up of 15 amino acids. Based on the CDR3 plus reference TRBV9 and TRBJ1-1, the full variable domain is DSGVTQTPKHLITATGQRVTLRCSPRSGDLSVYWYQQSLDQGLQFLIQYYNGEERAKGNILERFSAQQFPDLHSELNLSSLELGDSALYFCASSVGGASVTEAFFGQGTRLTVV.